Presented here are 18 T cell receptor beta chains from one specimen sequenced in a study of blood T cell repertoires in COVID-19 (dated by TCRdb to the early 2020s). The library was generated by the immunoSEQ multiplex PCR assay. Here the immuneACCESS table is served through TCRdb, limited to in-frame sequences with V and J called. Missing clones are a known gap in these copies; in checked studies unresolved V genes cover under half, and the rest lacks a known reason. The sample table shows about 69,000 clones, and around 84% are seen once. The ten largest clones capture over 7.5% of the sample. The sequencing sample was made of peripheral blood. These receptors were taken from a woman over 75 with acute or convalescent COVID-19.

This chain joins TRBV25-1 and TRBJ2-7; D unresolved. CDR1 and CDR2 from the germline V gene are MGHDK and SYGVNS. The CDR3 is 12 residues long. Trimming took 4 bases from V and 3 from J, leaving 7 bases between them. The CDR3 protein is CASSAHVYEQYF. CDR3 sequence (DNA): TGTGCCAGCAGTGCACATGTCTACGAGCAGTACTTC.

Written as DNA, the CDR3 is TGTGCCAGCAGCCAGGCTGGCGGGGGGGCCCTTACGCAGTATTTT. Translated: CASSQAGGGALTQYF. The chain has TRBV14 and TRBJ2-3; 9 nucleotides agree with TRBD2. This CDR3 contains 15 residues. The germline CDR1 and CDR2 sequences are SGHDN and FVKESK. J gave up 8 bases and V 3 bases, and 9 bases lay outside the gene matches.

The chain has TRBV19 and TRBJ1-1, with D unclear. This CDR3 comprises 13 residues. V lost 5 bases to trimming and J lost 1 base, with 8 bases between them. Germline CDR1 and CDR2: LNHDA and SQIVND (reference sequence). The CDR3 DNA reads TGTGCCAGTAGTCTAAAGTCGAACACTGAAGCTTTCTTT. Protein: CASSLKSNTEAFF.

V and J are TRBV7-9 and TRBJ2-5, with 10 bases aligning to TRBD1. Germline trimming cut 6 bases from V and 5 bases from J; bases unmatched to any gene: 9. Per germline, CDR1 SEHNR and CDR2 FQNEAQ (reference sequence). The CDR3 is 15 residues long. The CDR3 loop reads CASRPGQGQGETQYF. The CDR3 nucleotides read TGTGCCAGCAGGCCGGGACAGGGACAGGGGGAGACCCAGTACTTC.

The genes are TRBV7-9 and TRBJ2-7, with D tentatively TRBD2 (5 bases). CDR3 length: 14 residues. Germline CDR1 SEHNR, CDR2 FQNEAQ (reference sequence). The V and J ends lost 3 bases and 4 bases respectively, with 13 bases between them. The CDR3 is CASSLVEGSYEQYF. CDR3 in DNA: TGTGCCAGCAGCTTGGTTGAGGGTTCTTACGAGCAGTACTTC.

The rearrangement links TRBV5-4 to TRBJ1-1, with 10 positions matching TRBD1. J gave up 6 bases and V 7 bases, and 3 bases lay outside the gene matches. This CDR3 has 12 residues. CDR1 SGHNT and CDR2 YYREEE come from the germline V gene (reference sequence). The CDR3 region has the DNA TGTGCCAGCGGGACAGGGGATCCTGAAGCTTTCTTT. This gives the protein CASGTGDPEAFF.

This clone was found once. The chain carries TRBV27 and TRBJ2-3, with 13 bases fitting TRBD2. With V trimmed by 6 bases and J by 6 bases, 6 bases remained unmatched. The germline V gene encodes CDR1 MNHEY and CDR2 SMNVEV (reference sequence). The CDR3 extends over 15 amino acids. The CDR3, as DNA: TGTGCCAGCAGCAAACTAGCGGGGGGGCTTGATACGCAGTATTTT. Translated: CASSKLAGGLDTQYF.

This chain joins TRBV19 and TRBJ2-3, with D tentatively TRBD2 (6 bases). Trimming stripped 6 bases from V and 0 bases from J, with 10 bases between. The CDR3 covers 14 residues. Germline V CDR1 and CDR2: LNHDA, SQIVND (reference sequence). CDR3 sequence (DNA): TGTGCCAGTAGGTCCGCGGGAAGCACAGATACGCAGTATTTT. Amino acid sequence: CASRSAGSTDTQYF.

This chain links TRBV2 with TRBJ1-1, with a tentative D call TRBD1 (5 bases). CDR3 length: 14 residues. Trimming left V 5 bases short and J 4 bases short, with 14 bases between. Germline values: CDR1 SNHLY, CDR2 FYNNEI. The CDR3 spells CASSLSGQSTEAFF. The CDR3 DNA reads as TGTGCCAGCAGTTTGTCAGGGCAAAGCACTGAAGCTTTCTTT. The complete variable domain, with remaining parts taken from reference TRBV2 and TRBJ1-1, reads EPEVTQTPSHQVTQMGQEVILRCVPISNHLYFYWYRQILGQKVEFLVSFYNNEISEKSEIFDDQFSVERPDGSNFTLKIRSTKLEDSAMYFCASSLSGQSTEAFFGQGTRLTVV.

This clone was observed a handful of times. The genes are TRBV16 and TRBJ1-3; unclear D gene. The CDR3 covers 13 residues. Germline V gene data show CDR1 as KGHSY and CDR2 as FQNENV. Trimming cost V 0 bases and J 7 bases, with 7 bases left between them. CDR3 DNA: TGTGCCAGCAGCCAATCGGGCGGGAACACCATATATTTT. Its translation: CASSQSGGNTIYF.

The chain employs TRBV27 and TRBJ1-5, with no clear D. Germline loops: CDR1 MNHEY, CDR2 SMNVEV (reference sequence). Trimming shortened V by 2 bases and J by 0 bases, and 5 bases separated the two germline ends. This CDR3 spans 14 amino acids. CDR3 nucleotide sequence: TGTGCCAGCAGTTTACACAATAGCAATCAGCCCCAGCATTTT. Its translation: CASSLHNSNQPQHF.

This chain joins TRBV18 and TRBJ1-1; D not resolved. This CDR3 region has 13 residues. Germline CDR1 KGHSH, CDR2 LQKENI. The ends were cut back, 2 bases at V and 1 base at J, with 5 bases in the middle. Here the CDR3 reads CASSPTRNTEAFF. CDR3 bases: TGTGCCAGCTCACCAACCAGGAACACTGAAGCTTTCTTT.

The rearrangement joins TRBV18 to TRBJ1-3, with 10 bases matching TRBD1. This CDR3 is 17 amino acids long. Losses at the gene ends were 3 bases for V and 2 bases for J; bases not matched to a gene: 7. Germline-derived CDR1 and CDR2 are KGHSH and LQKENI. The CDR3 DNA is TGTGCCAGCTCACCCCCCGGGACAGGGGTAACTGGAAACACCATATATTTT. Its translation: CASSPPGTGVTGNTIYF. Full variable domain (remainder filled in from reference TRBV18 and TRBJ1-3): NAGVMQNPRHLVRRRGQEARLRCSPMKGHSHVYWYRQLPEEGLKFMVYLQKENIIDESGMPKERFSAEFPKEGPSILRIQQVVRGDSAAYFCASSPPGTGVTGNTIYFGEGSWLTVV.

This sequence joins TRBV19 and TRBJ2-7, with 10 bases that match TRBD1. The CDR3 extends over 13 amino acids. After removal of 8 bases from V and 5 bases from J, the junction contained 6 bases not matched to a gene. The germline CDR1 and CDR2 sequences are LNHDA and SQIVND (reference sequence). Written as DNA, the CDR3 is TGTGCCAGTCAGGACAGGGGGTCCCACGAGCAGTACTTC. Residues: CASQDRGSHEQYF.

The CDR3 DNA follows: TGCAGCGTTTCGGAGGCAGGCACCTACGAGCAGTACTTC. Residues: CSVSEAGTYEQYF. V and J are TRBV29-1 and TRBJ2-7, with D maybe TRBD2 (5 bases). Germline-derived CDR1 and CDR2 are SQVTM and ANQGSEA. CDR3 size: 13 residues. V lost 5 bases and J 2 bases, leaving 13 bases between the germline ends.

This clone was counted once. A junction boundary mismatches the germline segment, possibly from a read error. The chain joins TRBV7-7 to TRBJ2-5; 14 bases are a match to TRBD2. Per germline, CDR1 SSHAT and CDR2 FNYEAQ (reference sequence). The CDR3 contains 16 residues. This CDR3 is CASSPGLAGGQETQYF. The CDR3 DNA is TGTGCTAGCAGCCCAGGACTAGCGGGGGGACAAGAGACCCAGTACTTC. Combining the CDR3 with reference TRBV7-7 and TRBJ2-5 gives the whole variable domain GAGVSQSPRYKVTKRGQDVTLRCDPISSHATLYWYQQALGQGPEFLTYFNYEAQPDKSGLPSDRFSAERPEGSISTLTIQRTEQRDSAMYRCASSPGLAGGQETQYFGPGTRLLVL.

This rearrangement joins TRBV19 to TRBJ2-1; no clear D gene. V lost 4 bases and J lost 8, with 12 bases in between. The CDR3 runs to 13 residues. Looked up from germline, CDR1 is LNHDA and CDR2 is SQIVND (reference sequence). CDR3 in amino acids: CASSKQDVDEQFF. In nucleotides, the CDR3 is TGTGCCAGTAGTAAGCAAGATGTAGATGAGCAGTTCTTC.

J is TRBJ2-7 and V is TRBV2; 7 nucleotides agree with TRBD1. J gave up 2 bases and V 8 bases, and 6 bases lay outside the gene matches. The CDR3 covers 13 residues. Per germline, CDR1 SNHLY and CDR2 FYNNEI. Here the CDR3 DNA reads TGTGCCAGCCGCCGGGGACAGACCTACGAGCAGTACTTC. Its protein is CASRRGQTYEQYF.